The sequence of this TCR beta chain was determined in a study of T cell responses to AZD1222 COVID-19 vaccine. For the study at large: Samples with a second dose at about 4 or about 12 weeks were pooled together.

Germline assignment: CDR1 SGHRS and CDR2 YFSETQ. Trimming stripped 0 bases from V and 3 bases from J, with 15 bases between. This CDR3 comprises 16 residues. Points from the study as a whole: Two doses of AZD1222 preceded a rise in Spike-specific TCR breadth and depth. Repertoires were obtained solely post-peak T cell response. Donors were chiefly white British, with a greater number of females, and clonal diversity was perhaps underestimated.

A note on this clone: Its specificity is unknown.

Profiled with immunoSEQ multiplex PCR; TCRdb holds only in-frame clones, not every one. There are roughly 130,000 clones in the sample; more than 85% occur only once, and roughly 3% lies in the top ten. Sequenced here: peripheral blood, sampled on day 0 of AZD1222 vaccination. This chain uses TRBV5-1 with TRBJ1-2, with D tentatively TRBD1 (5 bases). This receptor was obtained from an adult in good health. For the CDR3, the DNA is TGCGCCAGCAGCTTGGGGGACCCCAGCGGGCACTATGGCTACACCTTC. This gives the protein CASSLGDPSGHYGYTF. Drawing the rest from reference TRBV5-1 and TRBJ1-2, the complete variable domain is KAGVTQTPRYLIKTRGQQVTLSCSPISGHRSVSWYQQTPGQGLQFLFEYFSETQRNKGNFPGRFSGRQFSNSRSEMNVSTLELGDSALYLCASSLGDPSGHYGYTFGSGTRLTVV.